This T cell receptor (beta chain) was profiled in a study of CD8 T cells in Susac syndrome. RNA was extracted with the RNeasy kit, and a quantity of about 0.45 to 1 ug was reverse transcribed using random hexamers. The TCR beta CDR3 was amplified by immunoSEQ multiplex PCR across 54 Vbeta, 13 Jbeta. TCRdb passed the immunoSEQ multiplex PCR reads through MiXCR, listing each CDR3 protein once. The data hold 69,000 or so distinct CDR3 sequences, with around 95% observed a single time. The sequenced target, TCR beta, came from blood CD8+ and CD4+ T cells. TEMRA cells were FACS-enriched and CD8+ and CD4+ T cells negatively isolated. The table lists this clonotype with a count of one. This CDR3 region has 12 residues. CDR1 and CDR2 (germline): ENHRY, SYGVKD. Trimming left V 2 bases short and J 4 bases short, with 5 bases between.

V gene TRBV10-3 combines with J gene TRBJ1-1; TRBD1 is a possible D gene (5 bases). This clonotype was obtained from a human donor in good health. The sample consisted of CD8+ T cells from PBMCs. The CDR3 sequence: CAISEGGTEAFF. CDR3 nucleotides: TGTGCCATCAGTGAGGGGGGCACTGAAGCTTTCTTT.